The 32 T cell receptor beta chains below all came from one sample that was sequenced in a study of cytomegalovirus exposure and HLA in healthy donors. Researchers ran the PCR with 60 Vbeta and 13 Jbeta primers. Clones were sequenced by immunoSEQ multiplex PCR, and TCRdb holds only the in-frame ones, with some missing. The table lists 100,000 to 150,000 clones, 15% to 20% of them singletons. Sequencing used PBMCs. All receptors come from a female donor in good health and CMV-seropositive.

This clone has more than one count but fewer than ten. The chain links TRBV5-4 to TRBJ2-1; 9 bases match TRBD2. With V trimmed by 0 bases and J by 13 bases, 8 bases remained unmatched. This CDR3 region has 14 residues. The germline V gene encodes CDR1 SGHNT and CDR2 YYREEE (reference sequence). This chain's CDR3 is CASSLVGSGGPQFF. CDR3 nucleotide sequence: TGTGCCAGCAGCTTGGTGGGTAGCGGGGGTCCTCAGTTCTTC.

J is TRBJ1-1 and V is TRBV4-2; 8 bases agree with TRBD1. Germline CDR1 is LGHNA and CDR2 is YNFKEQ. V gave up 1 base and J gave up 3 bases; unmatched junction bases: 4. The CDR3 sequence is 15 residues long. This chain's CDR3 is CASSQGTGRDTEAFF. The CDR3 DNA reads TGTGCCAGCAGCCAAGGGACAGGGAGGGACACTGAAGCTTTCTTT.

The V and J genes are TRBV6-5 and TRBJ1-2, with D unclear. The V gene's germline CDR1 is MNHEY and CDR2 SVGAGI. Trimming pared 5 bases from V and 2 bases from J, leaving 9 bases between. The CDR3 runs to 13 residues. In DNA form, the CDR3 reads TGTGCCAGCAGTGCGAGGGAAAACTATGGCTACACCTTC. Translating gives CASSARENYGYTF.

This clone was picked up a small number of times. V gene TRBV27 combines with J gene TRBJ2-7; perhaps TRBD2 as D (5 bases). The CDR3 is 15 residues long. Germline V gives CDR1 MNHEY, CDR2 SMNVEV (reference sequence). The ends were cut back, 4 bases at V and 1 base at J, with 14 bases in the middle. The CDR3 region has the DNA TGTGCCAGCAGTTCATTCGGGGTTCCATCCTACGAGCAGTACTTC. It translates to CASSSFGVPSYEQYF.

V usage is TRBV5-1 and J usage is TRBJ2-3, with TRBD1 matching over 7 bases. The ends lost 0 bases at V and 5 bases at J; junction bases unmatched: 3. The CDR3 spans 14 residues. Germline lookup yields CDR1 SGHRS and CDR2 YFSETQ. The CDR3 sequence: CASSLGQGIDTQYF. The CDR3 nucleotides read TGCGCCAGCAGCTTGGGACAGGGAATAGATACGCAGTATTTT.

The chain recombines TRBV2 with TRBJ2-1; 8 nucleotides align to TRBD1. The CDR3 consists of 11 residues. Germline lookup yields CDR1 SNHLY and CDR2 FYNNEI. With V trimmed by 8 bases and J by 8 bases, 2 bases remained unmatched. CDR3 residues: CASWTGYEQFF. The CDR3 nucleotides are TGTGCCAGCTGGACAGGGTATGAGCAGTTCTTC.

The sample holds a few counts of this clone. The chain couples TRBV5-1 to TRBJ2-7, with 8 nucleotides matching TRBD1. Germline CDR1 SGHRS, CDR2 YFSETQ. J lost 1 base, V lost 4 bases, and 4 bases had no gene match. This CDR3 is 14 amino acids long. The CDR3 DNA follows: TGCGCCAGCAGCAGGGACAGGTCGTCCTACGAGCAGTACTTC. This translates into CASSRDRSSYEQYF.

This clone occurred a few times. The CDR3, as DNA: TGCGCCAGCAGCCAAGGGGAGCGGGCCCGTGGCTACACCTTC. As protein: CASSQGERARGYTF. The genes are TRBV4-1 and TRBJ1-2, with no clear D. CDR3 length equals 14 residues. The V and J ends lost 1 base and 7 bases respectively, with 13 bases between them. Germline V lookup: CDR1 MGHRA, CDR2 YSYEKL.

This clone appeared a few times. The J gene is TRBJ2-7, the V gene TRBV7-9, with D perhaps matching TRBD2 (6 bases). Germline-derived CDR1 and CDR2 are SEHNR and FQNEAQ (reference sequence). This CDR3 comprises 17 residues. Trimming removed 6 bases at V and 6 bases at J, with 27 bases between. The CDR3 here is CASRPGLVTTPTGEQYF. The CDR3 DNA is TGTGCCAGCAGACCGGGACTTGTCACTACCCCTACGGGCGAGCAGTACTTC.

This clone was seen a few times. V is TRBV4-3 and J is TRBJ2-7; possibly TRBD2 for D (5 bases). Trimming took 2 bases from V and 6 from J, leaving 11 bases between them. The germline V gene has CDR1 LGHNA and CDR2 YSLEER. The length of the CDR3 is 13 residues. CDR3 sequence: CASSQLTSTEQYF. As DNA, the CDR3 is TGCGCCAGCAGCCAACTAACTAGTACCGAGCAGTACTTC.

This clone came up a few times. This chain joins TRBV5-6 and TRBJ2-5, with D possibly matching TRBD2 (5 bases). V was clipped by 2 bases and J by 7 bases, with 15 bases between them. CDR3 size: 14 residues. The germline CDR1 and CDR2 sequences are SGHDT and YYEEEE. CDR3 sequence reads: CASSLINGDRTQYF. The CDR3 nucleotides read TGTGCCAGCAGCTTAATAAACGGGGATCGGACCCAGTACTTC. The full variable domain, in which reference TRBV5-6 and TRBJ2-5 provide the parts outside the CDR3, is DAGVTQSPTHLIKTRGQQVTLRCSPKSGHDTVSWYQQALGQGPQFIFQYYEEEERQRGNFPDRFSGHQFPNYSSELNVNALLLGDSALYLCASSLINGDRTQYFGPGTRLLVL.

The V call is TRBV7-2, the J call TRBJ2-3; 10 bases fit TRBD1. The J segment lost 1 base and the V segment lost 4 bases, leaving 5 bases of the junction unmatched. The CDR3 loop spans 16 amino acids. Germline values: CDR1 SGHTA, CDR2 FQGNSA. CDR3 region: CASSSHGQGGTDTQYF. The CDR3 DNA is TGTGCCAGCAGCTCACATGGACAGGGGGGCACAGATACGCAGTATTTT. The full variable domain, completed using reference TRBV7-2 and TRBJ2-3, is GAGVSQSPSNKVTEKGKDVELRCDPISGHTALYWYRQSLGQGLEFLIYFQGNSAPDKSGLPSDRFSAERTGGSVSTLTIQRTQQEDSAVYLCASSSHGQGGTDTQYFGPGTRLTVL.

The chain links TRBV2 to TRBJ2-3; 7 bases line up with TRBD1. J gave up 0 bases and V 11 bases, and 11 bases lay outside the gene matches. Germline V lookup: CDR1 SNHLY, CDR2 FYNNEI. This CDR3 contains 15 residues. The chain's CDR3 is CAETGRTASTDTQYF. The CDR3 coding sequence is TGTGCCGAGACAGGGCGGACAGCTAGCACAGATACGCAGTATTTT.

This clone turned up a few times. This chain joins TRBV6-5 and TRBJ1-2; maybe TRBD1 (6 bases). V was trimmed by 0 bases and J by 6 bases, leaving 11 bases between them. This CDR3 spans 14 amino acids. The V gene's germline CDR1 is MNHEY and CDR2 SVGAGI. The CDR3 loop is CASSYSSTGHGYTF. DNA for the CDR3: TGTGCCAGCAGTTACTCTTCCACAGGGCATGGCTACACCTTC.

V usage is TRBV5-6 and J usage is TRBJ1-4; 7 nucleotides agree with TRBD1. Germline loops: CDR1 SGHDT, CDR2 YYEEEE. Trimming cost V 0 bases and J 6 bases; bases outside gene matches: 2. The CDR3 loop spans 14 amino acids. The CDR3 spells CASSLGQGHEKLFF. CDR3 nucleotide sequence: TGTGCCAGCAGCTTGGGACAGGGTCATGAAAAACTGTTTTTT.

J is TRBJ1-5 and V is TRBV11-2, with D possibly matching TRBD1 (5 bases). This CDR3 spans 17 amino acids. CDR1 is SGHAT and CDR2 is FQNNGV in the germline V gene. Trimming took 5 bases from V and 2 from J, leaving 19 bases between them. CDR3 sequence (DNA): TGTGCCAGCAGCCACAGTTACTCCGGACAAGGCAATCAGCCCCAGCATTTT. As protein: CASSHSYSGQGNQPQHF.

This chain uses TRBV10-2 with TRBJ2-5, with TRBD2 identical over 14 bases. The V segment lost 6 bases and the J segment 4 bases; nucleotides outside the gene matches: 4. This CDR3 comprises 15 residues. Germline V gene data show CDR1 as WSHSY and CDR2 as SAAADI. The CDR3 is CASSATSGGAETQYF. DNA for the CDR3: TGCGCCAGCAGCGCGACTAGCGGGGGGGCAGAGACCCAGTACTTC.

This clone came up a few times. The genes are TRBV9 and TRBJ2-7; D may be TRBD1 (6 bases). This CDR3 is built from 16 residues. Trimming left V 4 bases short and J 1 base short, with 18 bases between. The germline V gene has CDR1 SGDLS and CDR2 YYNGEE. DNA for the CDR3: TGTGCCAGCAGCACCCTGACGGGCAGGGGATCCTACGAGCAGTACTTC. This gives the protein CASSTLTGRGSYEQYF.

This clone appeared a few times. The rearrangement links TRBV5-1 to TRBJ1-6; D is uncertain. Germline CDR1 SGHRS, CDR2 YFSETQ. The CDR3 has 16 residues. The V gene lost 2 bases and the J gene lost 6 bases, with 15 bases spanning the gap. CDR3 in amino acids: CASSFIRQALNSPLHF. DNA for the CDR3: TGCGCCAGCAGCTTTATTCGCCAGGCCCTTAATTCACCCCTCCACTTT.

This clone has just a few counts. J is TRBJ1-1 and V is TRBV18; 10 nucleotides line up with TRBD1. Germline V gene lookup returns CDR1 KGHSH and CDR2 LQKENI. The CDR3 has 16 amino acids. V lost 2 bases, J lost 1 base, and 4 bases stayed unmatched. The CDR3 loop is CASSPGTGVRNTEAFF. CDR3 nucleotides: TGTGCCAGCTCACCAGGGACAGGGGTTAGGAACACTGAAGCTTTCTTT.

The chain combines TRBV28 with TRBJ1-4; no reliable D call. V was cut by 6 bases and J by 7 bases, with 21 bases left in between. This CDR3 has 16 residues. CDR1 is MDHEN, CDR2 SYDVKM, per germline. This CDR3 reads CASRRPEKARGEKLFF. DNA for the CDR3: TGTGCCAGCAGACGCCCTGAGAAAGCCCGCGGTGAAAAACTGTTTTTT.

The chain carries TRBV7-2 and TRBJ2-6, with 9 bases aligning to TRBD1. The CDR3 has 18 amino acids. Germline V gives CDR1 SGHTA, CDR2 FQGNSA. With 8 bases clipped from V and 0 bases from J, the junction kept 11 bases outside the gene matches. CDR3 sequence: CASHRGGQGHSGANVLTF. In DNA, the CDR3 is TGTGCCAGCCATCGAGGGGGACAGGGCCACTCTGGGGCCAACGTCCTGACTTTC.

This chain uses TRBV30 with TRBJ2-1; no firm D call. The CDR3 is 12 residues long. Germline-derived CDR1 and CDR2 are GTSNPN and SVGIG (reference sequence). Trimming took off 2 bases at V and 9 bases at J, with 11 bases between the two ends. DNA of the CDR3: TGTGCCTGGAGTAGAGCCCCCTCTGAGCAGTTCTTC. Residues: CAWSRAPSEQFF.

This clone was seen more than once but under ten times. This sequence joins TRBV5-4 and TRBJ1-2; a possible D gene is TRBD1 (5 bases). CDR1 is SGHNT, CDR2 YYREEE, per germline (reference sequence). The CDR3 has 12 amino acids. V lost 5 bases and J 4 bases, leaving 9 bases between the germline ends. The CDR3 is CASRAGIYGYTF. The CDR3 DNA sequence: TGTGCCAGCAGGGCAGGGATCTATGGCTACACCTTC.

This chain connects TRBV5-1 to TRBJ2-5; 10 bases map to TRBD2. The CDR3 covers 18 residues. Germline V CDR1 and CDR2: SGHRS, YFSETQ. V shed 1 base, J shed 2 bases, and the junction held 11 bases outside the gene matches. CDR3 bases: TGCGCCAGCAGCTTGTATTTTGCTAGCGGGGGAGCACAAGAGACCCAGTACTTC. It encodes CASSLYFASGGAQETQYF.

The chain combines TRBV29-1 with TRBJ2-3; maybe TRBD1 (5 bases). Germline values: CDR1 SQVTM, CDR2 ANQGSEA. Deletions cut 3 bases from V and 4 bases from J, with 11 bases between. The CDR3 has 13 amino acids. DNA of the CDR3: TGCAGCGTTGATAGGCAGGGCTCAGATACGCAGTATTTT. Translating gives CSVDRQGSDTQYF.

The gene calls are TRBV4-2 and TRBJ1-5; tentative D call: TRBD1 (5 bases). CDR3 length: 15 amino acids. Germline CDR1 reads LGHNA; CDR2 reads YNFKEQ. The V end was cut by 0 bases, the J end by 5 bases, with 11 bases between. CDR3 nucleotides: TGTGCCAGCAGCCAAGATGGGCAGGGATATCAGCCCCAGCATTTT. Amino acid sequence: CASSQDGQGYQPQHF.

This clone was counted only a few times. The V and J genes are TRBV11-2 and TRBJ2-3, with 7 bases identical to TRBD2. V shed 5 bases, J shed 0 bases, and the junction held 5 bases outside the gene matches. The germline V gene has CDR1 SGHAT and CDR2 FQNNGV. This CDR3 has 15 amino acids. The CDR3 DNA reads TGTGCCAGCAGCCCCTGGACTAGAAGCACAGATACGCAGTATTTT. The encoded protein is CASSPWTRSTDTQYF.

This clone was found a few times. The chain has TRBV5-4 and TRBJ1-2; 10 nucleotides line up with TRBD1. The CDR3 consists of 14 residues. Trimming cost V 2 bases and J 4 bases; bases outside gene matches: 2. Germline V gene lookup returns CDR1 SGHNT and CDR2 YYREEE (reference sequence). This CDR3 is CASSFRTGGYGYTF. As DNA, the CDR3 is TGTGCCAGCAGCTTCCGGACAGGGGGCTATGGCTACACCTTC.

The CDR3 region has the DNA TGTGCCAGCAGTGCCTCAGGGACAGCTCAACCCTATAGCAATCAGCCCCAGCATTTT. It encodes CASSASGTAQPYSNQPQHF. The rearrangement joins TRBV6-4 to TRBJ1-5; 7 nucleotides agree with TRBD1. The CDR3 is made up of 19 amino acids. CDR1 is MRHNA and CDR2 is SNTAGT in the germline V gene. Germline trimming cut 4 bases from V and 0 bases from J; bases unmatched to any gene: 15.

This clone showed up just a few times. The gene calls are TRBV5-4 and TRBJ2-1, with TRBD2 matching 11 bases. CDR3 size: 16 residues. CDR1 SGHNT and CDR2 YYREEE come from the germline V gene (reference sequence). With V trimmed by 2 bases and J by 6 bases, 7 bases remained unmatched. CDR3 DNA: TGTGCCAGCAGCTTTTTAGCGGGAGGGCGGGGCAATGAGCAGTTCTTC. Encoded protein: CASSFLAGGRGNEQFF.

There are a few counts of this clone. The chain employs TRBV6-1 and TRBJ2-5, with D possibly being TRBD2 (5 bases). V was trimmed by 6 bases and J by 9 bases, leaving 11 bases between them. The germline V gene encodes CDR1 MNHNS and CDR2 SASEGT. The CDR3 contains 11 residues. CDR3 sequence (DNA): TGTGCCAGCAGGCTAGCTCGTCCCCAGTACTTC. Residues: CASRLARPQYF.